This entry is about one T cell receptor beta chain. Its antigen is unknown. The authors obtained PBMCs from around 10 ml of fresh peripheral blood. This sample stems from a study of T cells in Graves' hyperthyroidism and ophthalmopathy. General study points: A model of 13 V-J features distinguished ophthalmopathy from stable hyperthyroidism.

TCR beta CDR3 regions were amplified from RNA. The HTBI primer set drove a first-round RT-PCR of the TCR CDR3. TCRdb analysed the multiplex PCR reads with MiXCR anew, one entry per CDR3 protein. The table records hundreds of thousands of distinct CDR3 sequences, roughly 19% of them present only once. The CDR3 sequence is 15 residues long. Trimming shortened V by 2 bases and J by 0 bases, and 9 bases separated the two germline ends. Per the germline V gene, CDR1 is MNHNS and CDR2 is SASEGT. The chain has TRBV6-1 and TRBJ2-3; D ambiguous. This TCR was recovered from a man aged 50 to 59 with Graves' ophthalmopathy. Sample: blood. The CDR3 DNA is TGTGCCAGCAGTGAATTCGCCCTTAGCACAGATACGCAGTATTTT. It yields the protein CASSEFALSTDTQYF.